One and the same sample provided the 11 T cell receptor beta chains below, sequenced in a study of cytotoxic CD8 clonotypes in ibrutinib-treated CLL. Produced via immunoSEQ multiplex PCR; TCRdb's table is partial and in-frame only. The data show 35,000 to 50,000 clones, about 70% seen once. Sample: PBMCs, taken at disease progression, from a patient treated with ibrutinib. These receptors originate from a human donor with chronic lymphocytic leukemia.

This chain connects TRBV9 to TRBJ1-1; D is unclear. The CDR3 totals 15 residues. Trimming left V 4 bases short and J 2 bases short, with 15 bases between. Germline V CDR1 and CDR2: SGDLS, YYNGEE. The CDR3 here is CASSRSGWSNTEAFF. The CDR3 DNA is TGTGCCAGCAGCCGTTCGGGGTGGTCCAACACTGAAGCTTTCTTT. The full variable domain, with the rest looked up from reference TRBV9 and TRBJ1-1, is DSGVTQTPKHLITATGQRVTLRCSPRSGDLSVYWYQQSLDQGLQFLIQYYNGEERAKGNILERFSAQQFPDLHSELNLSSLELGDSALYFCASSRSGWSNTEAFFGQGTRLTVV.

V gene TRBV27 combines with J gene TRBJ2-4; D is undetermined. This CDR3 comprises 16 residues. The V gene's germline CDR1 is MNHEY and CDR2 SMNVEV (reference sequence). The V end was cut by 5 bases, the J end by 0 bases, with 14 bases between. The DNA of the CDR3 is TGTGCCAGCAGTCCCCTCATGAAGCTAGCCAAAAACATTCAGTACTTC. This encodes CASSPLMKLAKNIQYF.

This chain joins TRBV25-1 and TRBJ2-7; D may be TRBD1 or TRBD2 (7 bases each). V was pared by 4 bases and J by 2 bases, with 15 bases between. Germline CDR1 and CDR2: MGHDK and SYGVNS. This CDR3 is 15 amino acids long. The DNA for the CDR3 is TGTGCCAGCAGTGGATCAGGGGGGAGGGCCTACGAGCAGTACTTC. It specifies CASSGSGGRAYEQYF.

The CDR3 bases are TGTGCCAGCAGCTTCCAACAGAACACTGAAGCTTTCTTT. It translates to CASSFQQNTEAFF. The V call is TRBV7-8, the J call TRBJ1-1, with D unresolved. Germline loops: CDR1 SGHVS, CDR2 FQNEAQ. The CDR3 is 13 residues long. Trimming cost V 3 bases and J 1 base, with 6 bases left between them. Full variable domain (remainder filled in from reference TRBV7-8 and TRBJ1-1): GAGVSQSPRYKVAKRGQDVALRCDPISGHVSLFWYQQALGQGPEFLTYFQNEAQLDKSGLPSDRFFAERPEGSVSTLKIQRTQQEDSAVYLCASSFQQNTEAFFGQGTRLTVV.

This chain links TRBV28 with TRBJ1-2; weak D call: TRBD1 (5 bases). The CDR3 extends over 13 amino acids. Germline V lookup: CDR1 MDHEN, CDR2 SYDVKM. Trimming left V 2 bases short and J 8 bases short, with 12 bases between. The CDR3 protein is CASSLLGARGYTF. The CDR3 DNA sequence: TGTGCCAGCAGTTTACTTGGGGCGCGGGGCTACACCTTC.

The chain employs TRBV6-6 and TRBJ2-2; 9 nucleotides match TRBD1. The germline CDR1 and CDR2 sequences are MNHNY and SVGAGI (reference sequence). V shed 6 bases and J 8 bases; nucleotides not matched to a gene: 10. There are 15 residues in the CDR3. In nucleotides, the CDR3 is TGTGCCAGCAGGACCGGGACAGGGACTATTGGGGAGCTGTTTTTT. Protein sequence: CASRTGTGTIGELFF.

The J gene is TRBJ1-4, the V gene TRBV5-4, with a weak D call TRBD1 (5 bases). In germline, CDR1 is SGHNT, CDR2 YYREEE (reference sequence). V lost 4 bases and J 10 bases, leaving 11 bases between the germline ends. The CDR3 consists of 12 residues. The CDR3 spells CASSARQGKLFF. The DNA for the CDR3 is TGTGCCAGCAGCGCCCGGCAGGGAAAACTGTTTTTT.

This clone was observed a handful of times. No conserved phenylalanine or tryptophan ends this CDR3, so it is likely a read error. The DNA is omitted, as the CDR3 cannot be located on it reliably, and the CDR3 follows TCRdb's listing. This rearrangement joins TRBV7-9 to TRBJ1-3. Looked up from germline, CDR1 is SEHNR and CDR2 is FQNEAQ (reference sequence). The CDR3 adds up to 14 amino acids, both ends counted. The chain's CDR3 is CASSLMRGSDRFSV.

This sequence joins TRBV30 and TRBJ2-3; D call uncertain. This CDR3 is 16 amino acids long. CDR1 is GTSNPN, CDR2 SVGIG, per germline (reference sequence). V was shortened by 1 base and J by 5 bases, with 19 bases between the two germline ends. CDR3 sequence (DNA): TGTGCCTGGAGTGGGGGTCTGGGCCAATCGGGAGATACGCAGTATTTT. It specifies CAWSGGLGQSGDTQYF.

The V and J genes are TRBV7-2 and TRBJ1-2; no definite D call. CDR1 and CDR2 (germline): SGHTA, FQGNSA. The CDR3 is 13 amino acids. Trimming took off 5 bases at V and 7 bases at J, with 14 bases between the two ends. CDR3 residues: CASSPGTGRGYTF. CDR3 in DNA: TGTGCCAGCAGCCCGGGTACCGGCCGTGGCTACACCTTC. The full variable domain, in which reference TRBV7-2 and TRBJ1-2 provide the parts outside the CDR3, is GAGVSQSPSNKVTEKGKDVELRCDPISGHTALYWYRQSLGQGLEFLIYFQGNSAPDKSGLPSDRFSAERTGGSVSTLTIQRTQQEDSAVYLCASSPGTGRGYTFGSGTRLTVV.

The chain recombines TRBV5-1 with TRBJ2-7, with D unclear. The ends were cut back, 4 bases at V and 0 bases at J, with 8 bases in the middle. Germline CDR1 is SGHRS and CDR2 is YFSETQ. This CDR3 spans 13 amino acids. The CDR3 loop reads CASSPDLSYEQYF. CDR3 coding DNA: TGCGCCAGCAGCCCGGACCTCTCCTACGAGCAGTACTTC.